This T cell receptor (beta chain) emerged from a study of shared clonotypes between healthy human individuals. General study findings and limits: Non-shared clonotypes showed lower generation probabilities than clonotypes common to all four donors.

The V gene's germline CDR1 is SGHTA and CDR2 FQGNSA. With V trimmed by 3 bases and J by 0 bases, 4 bases remained unmatched. The CDR3 is 15 residues long. A note on this clone: As yet, its antigen is unknown.

HIV-negative, healthy adults without recent acute infections or vaccinations were the donors. For each subset, genomic DNA was distributed in equal portions over several immunoSEQ plates. Sorted-subset replicate PCRs used about 180 ng DNA, approximately 33,000 T cell genomes. The assay was immunoSEQ multiplex PCR, and TCRdb's table has in-frame clones only and misses some. Here the sample spans more than 850,000 clones, roughly 74% being singletons. V gene TRBV7-2 combines with J gene TRBJ1-1; TRBD1 agrees at 7 bases. Source material: memory CD4+ T cells from PBMCs. The subset denotes: CD45RA-negative fraction. The receptor was isolated from a man younger than 30 in good health. Some clones in this sample may be carry-over from other donors' samples. CDR3 nucleotide sequence: TGTGCCAGCAGCTTGATGGACAGGCTGAACACTGAAGCTTTCTTT. It yields the protein CASSLMDRLNTEAFF.